This entry lists 15 T cell receptor beta chains sequenced from one sample in a study of blood T cell repertoires in COVID-19. Repertoires were generated with immunoSEQ multiplex PCR, while TCRdb's copy carries only in-frame clones and drops some. This sample has approximately 130,000 clones, with more than 80% found just once. Sample: peripheral blood. These receptors originate from a human donor in a cohort sampled during active COVID-19.

The chain carries TRBV2 and TRBJ1-2; a possible D gene is TRBD1 (5 bases). CDR1 is SNHLY and CDR2 is FYNNEI in the germline V gene. V gave up 0 bases and J gave up 4 bases, with 6 bases separating them. There are 13 residues in the CDR3. CDR3: CASSEAGPYGYTF. CDR3 bases: TGTGCCAGCAGTGAAGCGGGGCCCTATGGCTACACCTTC.

V is TRBV19 and J is TRBJ1-3; D ambiguous. V was cut by 5 bases and J by 0 bases, with 14 bases left in between. The CDR3 covers 16 residues. Germline V gene lookup returns CDR1 LNHDA and CDR2 SQIVND (reference sequence). CDR3 sequence (DNA): TGTGCCAGTAGTTACACAGCGGGCAGCTCTGGAAACACCATATATTTT. Its protein product is CASSYTAGSSGNTIYF.

The chain employs TRBV4-3 and TRBJ2-3; D remains ambiguous. The length of the CDR3 is 15 residues. The V gene's germline CDR1 is LGHNA and CDR2 YSLEER. V lost 1 base to trimming and J lost 9 bases, with 17 bases between them. CDR3 bases: TGCGCCAGCAGCCAAGCTCGCGGAAGAGGCGACACGCAGTATTTT. As protein: CASSQARGRGDTQYF.

CDR3 amino acids: CASSQDSPPLHF. CDR3 in DNA: TGTGCCAGCAGTCAGGACAGTCCACCCCTCCACTTT. The chain links TRBV5-4 to TRBJ1-6; maybe TRBD1 (6 bases). V was clipped by 5 bases and J by 11 bases, with 11 bases between them. There are 12 residues in the CDR3. Per germline, CDR1 SGHNT and CDR2 YYREEE (reference sequence).

This chain uses TRBV9 with TRBJ1-4, with 8 bases identical to TRBD1. This CDR3 region has 15 residues. Per germline, CDR1 SGDLS and CDR2 YYNGEE. With 0 bases clipped from V and 8 bases from J, the junction kept 6 bases outside the gene matches. In DNA, the CDR3 is TGTGCCAGCAGCGTAGGTGGAGACAGGGGAGAAAAACTGTTTTTT. This encodes CASSVGGDRGEKLFF.

The rearrangement links TRBV6-5 to TRBJ2-1, with 7 nucleotides matching TRBD2. Unmatched junction bases numbered 7, after V lost 6 bases and J lost 11 bases. Germline V gene data show CDR1 as MNHEY and CDR2 as SVGAGI. This CDR3 spans 12 amino acids. The CDR3 is CASRGLDYKQFF. CDR3 nucleotide sequence: TGTGCCAGCAGAGGACTAGACTACAAGCAGTTCTTC.

The CDR3 DNA is TGTGCCAGCAGCCATTCATGGGCCTCCTACGAGCAGTACGTC. Encoded protein: CASSHSWASYEQYV. V usage is TRBV3-1 (or the pseudogene TRBV3-2) and J usage is TRBJ2-7, with D uncertain. The CDR3 covers 14 residues. Germline CDR1 and CDR2: LGHDT and YNNKEL (reference sequence). Trimming shortened V by 3 bases and J by 0 bases, and 9 bases separated the two germline ends.

This chain joins TRBV6-6 and TRBJ1-1; 8 nucleotides line up with TRBD1. Germline-derived CDR1 and CDR2 are MNHNY and SVGAGI (reference sequence). Trimming cost V 6 bases and J 5 bases; bases outside gene matches: 8. The CDR3 contains 14 residues. CDR3 in DNA: TGTGCCAGCAGAAGAGACAGGGGTCAGACTGAAGCTTTCTTT. It translates to CASRRDRGQTEAFF.

V usage is TRBV9 and J usage is TRBJ2-1; the match to TRBD2 covers 10 bases. The trim removed 3 bases at V and 7 bases at J, leaving 7 bases unmatched. The CDR3 length is 15 residues. CDR1 is SGDLS, CDR2 YYNGEE, per germline. The DNA for the CDR3 is TGTGCCAGCAGCGCCAGCGGGAGGGCCTCGAATGAGCAGTTCTTC. Encoded protein: CASSASGRASNEQFF.

The chain combines TRBV18 with TRBJ2-3; 8 bases match TRBD2. Trimming removed 3 bases from V and 2 bases from J; junction bases left unmatched: 7. The germline CDR1 and CDR2 sequences are KGHSH and LQKENI. The length of the CDR3 is 16 residues. The CDR3 region has the DNA TGTGCCAGCTCACCCTTAGTAGCGGGATTCACAGATACGCAGTATTTT. It translates to CASSPLVAGFTDTQYF.

CDR3 loop: CASSLDRGTYGYTF. The CDR3 region has the DNA TGTGCCAGCAGCTTAGATAGGGGAACTTATGGCTACACCTTC. This chain links TRBV7-8 with TRBJ1-2; perhaps TRBD1 as D (5 bases). Germline CDR1 and CDR2: SGHVS and FQNEAQ. V was cut by 1 base and J by 5 bases, with 11 bases left in between. The CDR3 has 14 residues.

J is TRBJ2-3 and V is TRBV4-3, with 9 bases aligning to TRBD1. This CDR3 has 15 residues. V gave up 1 base and J gave up 4 bases; unmatched junction bases: 3. From germline, CDR1 is LGHNA and CDR2 YSLEER. CDR3 loop: CASSQGDRAADTQYF. CDR3 sequence (DNA): TGCGCCAGCAGCCAAGGGGACAGGGCCGCAGATACGCAGTATTTT.

V usage is TRBV19 and J usage is TRBJ2-3; TRBD2 aligns across 9 bases. The CDR3 consists of 14 residues. The ends lost 6 bases at V and 1 base at J; junction bases unmatched: 2. Germline V gene lookup returns CDR1 LNHDA and CDR2 SQIVND (reference sequence). The CDR3 region is CASSWTSGTDTQYF. CDR3 DNA: TGTGCCAGTAGCTGGACTAGCGGCACAGATACGCAGTATTTT.

The rearrangement uses TRBV13 and TRBJ2-1, with TRBD2 matching over 8 bases. This CDR3 comprises 13 residues. Germline CDR1 is PRHDT and CDR2 is FYEKMQ (reference sequence). Trimming cost V 5 bases and J 12 bases; bases outside gene matches: 9. CDR3 amino acids: CASSPPGLGVQFF. The CDR3 DNA follows: TGTGCCAGCAGCCCCCCGGGACTAGGAGTGCAGTTCTTC.

The chain couples TRBV11-3 to TRBJ2-3, with TRBD2 as a possible D gene (5 bases). The germline V gene encodes CDR1 SGHNT and CDR2 YENEEA. The CDR3 loop spans 16 amino acids. Trimming shortened V by 5 bases and J by 2 bases, and 17 bases separated the two germline ends. The CDR3 sequence: CASSPFAGKSTDTQYF. The CDR3 DNA follows: TGTGCCAGCAGCCCCTTTGCGGGCAAATCCACAGATACGCAGTATTTT.